The entry below gives a single TCR beta chain sequence along with its context. The V and J ends lost 6 bases and 5 bases, in that order; junction bases with no gene match: 6. Germline CDR1 reads MNHEY; CDR2 reads SVGAGI. The CDR3 loop spans 13 amino acids. The sample belongs to a study of chemoradiotherapy in HPV16-positive cancers. Repeated repertoire sampling spanned the course of chemoradiotherapy. Some clones are missing from TCRdb's copy, which holds only in-frame ones; the method was immunoSEQ multiplex PCR. The sample includes under 35,000 clones, over 90% of them seen just once. The rearrangement joins TRBV6-5 to TRBJ1-1, with 7 nucleotides matching TRBD1. The TCR comes from a human donor with HPV-associated anogenital cancer. Here the sequenced sample was blood, taken from a patient who underwent chemoradiotherapy. The CDR3: CASSRQGNTEAFF. Written as DNA, the CDR3 is TGTGCCAGCAGCAGACAGGGAAATACTGAAGCTTTCTTT.